The clone carrying this T cell receptor (beta chain) has just a few counts. The target antigen is unknown. The template was genomic DNA from peripheral blood, not RNA. Trimming at V came to 4 bases and at J to 5 bases, leaving 4 bases not matched to a gene. This CDR3 has 14 amino acids. Germline CDR1 SGHTA, CDR2 FQGNSA. This sample is part of a study of T cell repertoires in aging, cancer and after chemotherapy. Study background: Pre- and post-chemotherapy samples were paired from chronic lymphocytic leukemia patients treated with fludarabine- or bendamustine-based regimens.

Rearranged V-D-J TRB sequences were amplified with a mixed TRB-A/B primer pool. TCRdb itself ran the multiplex PCR reads through MiXCR, one entry per CDR3 protein. The sample lists 1,500 to 2,000 distinct CDR3 sequences; about 60% were seen once. Study-wide points: Untreated cancer patients had significantly lower blood TCR diversity than age-matched healthy donors.

The chain joins TRBV7-2 to TRBJ2-5; 10 bases map to TRBD2. This receptor was identified in a human donor with a blood cancer. The sample comprised blood. Here the CDR3 reads CASSSSGSFETQYF. The CDR3 nucleotides are TGTGCCAGCAGCTCTAGCGGGAGCTTTGAGACCCAGTACTTC.